These 32 T cell receptor beta chains share one sample of origin, sequenced in a study of PD-L1 blockade in urothelial cancer. This sample's time point: pretreatment peripheral blood. Sequencing used immunoSEQ multiplex PCR; TCRdb keeps in-frame clones, though not all of them. The sample lists 95,000 to 100,000 clones, roughly 87% occurring once. The specimen comprised PBMCs, sampled around atezolizumab (anti-PD-L1) treatment. The origin of the receptors is a man aged 60 to 69 with urothelial cancer.

The chain uses TRBV19 and TRBJ2-7; 9 nucleotides match TRBD1. The CDR3 extends over 14 amino acids. The germline CDR1 and CDR2 sequences are LNHDA and SQIVND (reference sequence). J gave up 1 base and V 5 bases, and 3 bases lay outside the gene matches. The CDR3 loop is CASSVTGGSYEQYF. CDR3 nucleotides: TGTGCCAGTAGTGTGACAGGGGGTTCCTACGAGCAGTACTTC.

The chain employs TRBV5-1 and TRBJ2-7; no clear D gene. CDR1 and CDR2 from the germline V gene are SGHRS and YFSETQ. The CDR3 contains 14 residues. The germline V and J ends were trimmed by 0 bases and 3 bases, with 10 bases remaining between them. The DNA for the CDR3 is TGCGCCAGCAGCTTGGGCCAGGCGTACTACGAGCAGTACTTC. Translating gives CASSLGQAYYEQYF.

J is TRBJ2-3 and V is TRBV18; 9 bases are shared with TRBD2. This CDR3 contains 15 residues. Germline V CDR1 and CDR2: KGHSH, LQKENI. V lost 0 bases to trimming and J lost 6 bases; unmatched junction nucleotides: 4. The CDR3 reads CASSPPGTSLDTQYF. In DNA, the CDR3 is TGTGCCAGCTCACCACCAGGGACTAGCTTGGATACGCAGTATTTT.

The rearrangement uses TRBV7-2 and TRBJ2-2; 8 nucleotides match TRBD2. Germline CDR1 is SGHTA and CDR2 is FQGNSA. The J segment lost 8 bases and the V segment lost 1 base, leaving 9 bases of the junction unmatched. The CDR3 extends over 16 amino acids. The CDR3 DNA reads TGTGCCAGCAGCTTAGTTCCCGGGGGGGTTTTGGGGGAGCTGTTTTTT. Translating it yields CASSLVPGGVLGELFF.

This clone was detected once. The J gene is TRBJ2-1, the V gene TRBV5-1; D gene unclear. Trimming cost V 0 bases and J 9 bases, with 13 bases left between them. The CDR3 contains 14 residues. Germline values: CDR1 SGHRS, CDR2 YFSETQ. The CDR3: CASSLDLGRREQFF. The CDR3, as DNA: TGCGCCAGCAGCTTGGATTTGGGCCGGCGTGAGCAGTTCTTC.

CDR3 in amino acids: CASSLQGAGGGYTF. The CDR3 region has the DNA TGTGCCAGCAGTTTGCAGGGGGCAGGAGGGGGCTACACCTTC. The chain combines TRBV6-6 with TRBJ1-2, with 8 bases matching TRBD1. The trim removed 4 bases at V and 8 bases at J, leaving 9 bases unmatched. Germline CDR1 MNHNY, CDR2 SVGAGI (reference sequence). The CDR3 is made up of 14 amino acids.

The chain links TRBV18 to TRBJ1-3; TRBD1 might be the D (6 bases). Germline CDR1 KGHSH, CDR2 LQKENI. The CDR3 totals 16 residues. Trimming pared 3 bases from V and 0 bases from J, leaving 12 bases between. The CDR3 DNA reads as TGTGCCAGCTCACCTTGGGACAAGAGCTCTGGAAACACCATATATTTT. Its protein product is CASSPWDKSSGNTIYF.

This clone was picked up one time. This chain joins TRBV5-1 and TRBJ2-2, with 10 bases matching TRBD2. This CDR3 is built from 16 residues. Germline CDR1 and CDR2: SGHRS and YFSETQ. V was pared by 5 bases and J by 2 bases, with 6 bases of the junction left unmatched. The chain's CDR3 is CASSLGLAENTGELFF. For the CDR3, the DNA is TGCGCCAGCAGTTTAGGACTAGCGGAAAACACCGGGGAGCTGTTTTTT.

This clone was detected only once. This chain uses TRBV7-6 with TRBJ2-7, with no clear D. The V gene's germline CDR1 is SGHVS and CDR2 FNYEAQ. CDR3 length: 13 residues. Trimming cost V 1 base and J 5 bases, with 9 bases left between them. The CDR3 DNA reads as TGTGCCAGCAGCTTAGTCGCTGGCAACGAGCAGTACTTC. It is translated as CASSLVAGNEQYF.

The rearrangement uses TRBV29-1 and TRBJ2-6; no definite D call. Germline V CDR1 and CDR2: SQVTM, ANQGSEA. CDR3 length equals 13 residues. The V gene lost 6 bases and the J gene lost 1 base, with 7 bases spanning the gap. Here the CDR3 reads CSVSESGANVLTF. Here the CDR3 DNA reads TGCAGCGTCAGCGAGTCTGGGGCCAACGTCCTGACTTTC.

The chain joins TRBV10-1 to TRBJ1-4; 8 positions agree with TRBD1. The CDR3 contains 13 residues. With V trimmed by 6 bases and J by 8 bases, 5 bases remained unmatched. The germline V gene has CDR1 WNHNN and CDR2 SYGVQD (reference sequence). The CDR3 spells CASRETGAEKLFF. In DNA form, the CDR3 reads TGCGCCAGCAGGGAGACAGGGGCGGAAAAACTGTTTTTT.

The rearrangement uses TRBV4-1 and TRBJ2-1, with no clear D. Germline assignment: CDR1 MGHRA and CDR2 YSYEKL. This CDR3 spans 15 amino acids. The germline V and J ends were trimmed by 1 base and 0 bases, with 7 bases remaining between them. The CDR3 reads CASSQGPGSYNEQFF. CDR3 coding DNA: TGCGCCAGCAGCCAAGGTCCCGGCTCCTACAATGAGCAGTTCTTC.

This sequence joins TRBV5-1 and TRBJ2-2, with TRBD1 matching 7 bases. Germline CDR1 reads SGHRS; CDR2 reads YFSETQ. The CDR3 has 15 amino acids. J was trimmed by 2 bases and V by 4 bases; bases with no gene match: 5. This CDR3 is CASSIGTVNTGELFF. CDR3 bases: TGCGCCAGCAGCATCGGGACAGTTAACACCGGGGAGCTGTTTTTT.

V gene TRBV7-3 combines with J gene TRBJ1-1; 7 nucleotides align to TRBD1. The V gene's germline CDR1 is SGHTA and CDR2 FQGTGA. This CDR3 has 13 residues. J lost 6 bases, V lost 5 bases, and 6 bases had no gene match. The CDR3 nucleotides read TGTGCCAGCAGCCCTACAGGGGCCGCTGAAGCTTTCTTT. Protein: CASSPTGAAEAFF.

The sample holds one count of this clone. The chain is built from TRBV7-9 and TRBJ2-1; 8 bases line up with TRBD2. J was trimmed by 7 bases and V by 5 bases; bases with no gene match: 10. The CDR3 loop spans 15 amino acids. CDR1 and CDR2 (germline): SEHNR, FQNEAQ (reference sequence). This CDR3 is CASSGRAGVRNEQFF. CDR3 nucleotide sequence: TGTGCCAGCAGCGGAAGAGCGGGAGTGAGGAATGAGCAGTTCTTC.

In DNA, the CDR3 is TGCGCCAGCAGCTCTCCCTGGGACAGCCCATACGAGCAGTACTTC. Residues: CASSSPWDSPYEQYF. The chain couples TRBV4-3 to TRBJ2-7, with 7 bases identical to TRBD1. Germline V gene data show CDR1 as LGHNA and CDR2 as YSLEER. The V and J ends lost 5 bases and 4 bases, in that order; junction bases with no gene match: 11. This CDR3 spans 15 amino acids.

The V gene is TRBV5-1, the J gene TRBJ2-2, with 7 nucleotides matching TRBD1. The CDR3 length is 17 residues. Germline trimming cut 4 bases from V and 5 bases from J; bases unmatched to any gene: 14. Germline V gene data show CDR1 as SGHRS and CDR2 as YFSETQ. The DNA for the CDR3 is TGCGCCAGCAGCCAAGACAGGGTTGGGGCAGCTACCGGGGAGCTGTTTTTT. It yields the protein CASSQDRVGAATGELFF.

V is TRBV5-1 and J is TRBJ1-4, with 10 bases fitting TRBD1. Germline V gene data show CDR1 as SGHRS and CDR2 as YFSETQ. The CDR3 has 14 residues. Germline trimming cut 5 bases from V and 5 bases from J; bases unmatched to any gene: 3. CDR3 sequence (DNA): TGCGCCAGCAGATCGGGACAGGGGAATGAAAAACTGTTTTTT. Its protein is CASRSGQGNEKLFF.

V gene TRBV19 combines with J gene TRBJ2-6, with D hard to call. This CDR3 has 16 amino acids. Trimming stripped 3 bases from V and 2 bases from J, with 11 bases between. Germline CDR1 LNHDA, CDR2 SQIVND (reference sequence). CDR3 bases: TGTGCCAGTAGTATCCGACTTGGTGCTGGGGCCAACGTCCTGACTTTC. Translating it yields CASSIRLGAGANVLTF.

The J gene is TRBJ1-2, the V gene TRBV5-6; tentative D call: TRBD1 (5 bases). The CDR3 contains 14 residues. The germline CDR1 and CDR2 sequences are SGHDT and YYEEEE. V gave up 0 bases and J gave up 8 bases, with 14 bases separating them. Written as DNA, the CDR3 is TGTGCCAGCAGCTTGGTACAGGACCTCCGAGGCTACACCTTC. Translated, it gives CASSLVQDLRGYTF.

The V call is TRBV28, the J call TRBJ1-2; TRBD1 is a possible D gene (6 bases). Per germline, CDR1 MDHEN and CDR2 SYDVKM. Trimming left V 5 bases short and J 4 bases short, with 14 bases between. This CDR3 comprises 14 residues. CDR3 sequence (DNA): TGTGCCAGCAGTACCGGGACATCAATCTATGGCTACACCTTC. Translating it yields CASSTGTSIYGYTF.

This clone showed up just once. The V and J genes are TRBV6-6 and TRBJ2-1; D is ambiguous. V lost 6 bases to trimming and J lost 0 bases, with 6 bases between them. CDR1 and CDR2 (germline): MNHNY, SVGAGI (reference sequence). The CDR3 has 13 residues. In DNA form, the CDR3 reads TGTGCCAGCAGCCGAGGCTCCTACAATGAGCAGTTCTTC. This gives the protein CASSRGSYNEQFF.

This clone was detected once. The chain has TRBV5-1 and TRBJ1-6; TRBD1 agrees at 9 bases. Germline lookup yields CDR1 SGHRS and CDR2 YFSETQ. This CDR3 has 16 residues. V gave up 2 bases and J gave up 9 bases; unmatched junction bases: 9. CDR3 loop: CASSLTGGQGGSPLHF. The CDR3, as DNA: TGCGCCAGCAGCTTAACAGGGGGCCAGGGAGGTTCACCCCTCCACTTT.

V gene TRBV19 combines with J gene TRBJ2-3; 9 nucleotides agree with TRBD1. Per the germline V gene, CDR1 is LNHDA and CDR2 is SQIVND (reference sequence). V lost 5 bases to trimming and J lost 6 bases; unmatched junction nucleotides: 6. This CDR3 has 14 residues. The CDR3 DNA sequence: TGTGCCAGTAGTTTGTACAGGGGGCGGGATACGCAGTATTTT. Its protein is CASSLYRGRDTQYF.

The chain uses TRBV18 and TRBJ1-1; the D gene is possibly TRBD1 (5 bases). The V end lost 1 base, the J end lost 1 base, and 7 bases lay between the germline ends. Germline V gives CDR1 KGHSH, CDR2 LQKENI. The CDR3 is 14 amino acids. The CDR3 nucleotides read TGTGCCAGCTCACCACTGACAGAGAACACTGAAGCTTTCTTT. Protein: CASSPLTENTEAFF. Full variable domain (outside the CDR3, taken from reference TRBV18 and TRBJ1-1): NAGVMQNPRHLVRRRGQEARLRCSPMKGHSHVYWYRQLPEEGLKFMVYLQKENIIDESGMPKERFSAEFPKEGPSILRIQQVVRGDSAAYFCASSPLTENTEAFFGQGTRLTVV.

This chain connects TRBV9 to TRBJ1-4; D is ambiguous. Germline V CDR1 and CDR2: SGDLS, YYNGEE. Deletions cut 4 bases from V and 0 bases from J, with 13 bases between. This CDR3 is 16 amino acids long. CDR3 nucleotide sequence: TGTGCCAGCAGCCCGAGAGGAGATGCAACTAATGAAAAACTGTTTTTT. Protein sequence: CASSPRGDATNEKLFF.

The chain couples TRBV7-9 to TRBJ2-7; TRBD2 matches 7 bases. J was trimmed by 5 bases and V by 11 bases; bases with no gene match: 12. Germline V gene lookup returns CDR1 SEHNR and CDR2 FQNEAQ (reference sequence). The CDR3 sequence is 13 residues long. CDR3 in amino acids: CAGGGSGGNEQYF. The CDR3 DNA sequence: TGTGCCGGGGGGGGATCGGGTGGGAACGAGCAGTACTTC.

This rearrangement joins TRBV2 to TRBJ2-3; D gene uncertain. V lost 7 bases, J lost 2 bases, and 7 bases lay in between. The CDR3 has 12 residues. Germline CDR1 SNHLY, CDR2 FYNNEI. The CDR3 loop reads CASTEYTDTQYF. For the CDR3, the DNA is TGTGCCAGCACTGAGTACACAGATACGCAGTATTTT.

The chain employs TRBV7-8 and TRBJ2-3; D might be TRBD1 (5 bases). V lost 3 bases and J lost 4, with 8 bases in between. CDR1 is SGHVS and CDR2 is FQNEAQ in the germline V gene. The CDR3 consists of 13 residues. The CDR3 protein is CASSLLGPDTQYF. The CDR3 nucleotides read TGTGCCAGCAGCTTGTTGGGGCCAGATACGCAGTATTTT.

The rearrangement joins TRBV5-8 to TRBJ2-1; TRBD2 aligns across 7 bases. V was clipped by 2 bases and J by 0 bases; unmatched bases: 2. CDR3 size: 15 residues. CDR1 SGHTS and CDR2 YDEGEE come from the germline V gene. The CDR3 loop is CASSLAGSSYNEQFF. CDR3 sequence (DNA): TGTGCCAGCAGCTTAGCGGGGAGCTCCTACAATGAGCAGTTCTTC.

Regarding this clone: The same CDR3 arises from other DNA sequences in this sample as well. The chain has TRBV5-1 and TRBJ2-3, with 16 bases matching TRBD2. Per germline, CDR1 SGHRS and CDR2 YFSETQ. There are 16 residues in the CDR3. After removal of 3 bases from V and 3 bases from J, the junction contained 1 base not matched to a gene. The CDR3 here is CASSSGLAGGTDTQYF. As DNA, the CDR3 is TGCGCCAGCAGCTCGGGACTAGCGGGAGGGACAGATACGCAGTATTTT.

The chain joins TRBV6-4 to TRBJ2-3; D possibly corresponds to TRBD2 (6 bases). The CDR3 is 15 amino acids. CDR1 and CDR2 (germline): MRHNA, SNTAGT. The V end lost 4 bases, the J end lost 4 bases, and 15 bases lay between the germline ends. CDR3 sequence (DNA): TGTGCCAGCAGTGCCCTACCCCGGGGGTCAGATACGCAGTATTTT. Residues: CASSALPRGSDTQYF.